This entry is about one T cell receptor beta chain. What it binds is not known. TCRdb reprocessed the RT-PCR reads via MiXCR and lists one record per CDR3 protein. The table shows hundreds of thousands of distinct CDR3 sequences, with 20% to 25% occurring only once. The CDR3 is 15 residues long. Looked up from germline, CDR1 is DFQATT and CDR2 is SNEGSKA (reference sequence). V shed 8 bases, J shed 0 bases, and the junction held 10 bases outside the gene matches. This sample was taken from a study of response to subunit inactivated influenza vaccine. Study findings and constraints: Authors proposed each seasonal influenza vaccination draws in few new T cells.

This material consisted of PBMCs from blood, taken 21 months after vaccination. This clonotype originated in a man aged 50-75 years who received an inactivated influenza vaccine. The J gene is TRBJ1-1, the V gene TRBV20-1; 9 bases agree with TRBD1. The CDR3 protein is CSPEQGASLNTEAFF. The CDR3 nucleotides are TGCAGTCCGGAACAGGGGGCGAGTTTGAACACTGAAGCTTTCTTT.